This T cell receptor (beta chain) is from a study of post-analysis software for immune sequencing data. Overall study context: As for disease course, relapsing-remitting, secondary progressive and progressive-relapsing multiple sclerosis were all included.

Unique molecular identifiers were carried by the TCR beta cDNA libraries. Yield was roughly 0.5 million cDNA molecules from 1 to 10 million T cells. MiXCR, run by TCRdb on the PCR reads, gives a single entry per CDR3 protein. The sample has about 200,000 distinct CDR3 sequences; around 30% are singletons. Overall study results and limits: Those with multiple sclerosis, the patient group, showed significantly lower normalized Chao1 diversity than controls. TRBV segments more frequent in patients than in controls numbered roughly 5 and included TRBV5-6, TRBV5-1 and TRBV20-1.

The CDR3 runs to 15 residues. Germline assignment: CDR1 MNHEY and CDR2 SVGEGT. V shed 2 bases and J 6 bases; nucleotides not matched to a gene: 9. This clonotype was recorded only once. Its target is not known. This may come from a read error, since a much larger clone is one base off. The rearrangement joins TRBV6-2 or TRBV6-3 to TRBJ2-7; 8 bases agree with TRBD2. Sequenced input: blood. The receptor was derived from a girl aged 2-17 years with multiple sclerosis. CDR3 coding DNA: TGTGCCAGCAGTTACGGCGGGAGGCAGTCCGCCGAGCAGTACTTC. Its translation is CASSYGGRQSAEQYF.